A selection of T cell receptor beta chains follows, all from one sample in a study of blood T cell repertoires in COVID-19. Here immunoSEQ multiplex PCR was the method, and the copy in TCRdb shows in-frame clones only, minus some. Found here are some 35,000 clones, approximately 83% of them singletons; the top ten hold under 4.5%. Sequenced input: peripheral blood. The receptors originated from a man aged 50 or older with acute or convalescent COVID-19. CDR3s include the opening cysteine and the closing phenylalanine or tryptophan. D genes are given only for firm matches. The size entry is marked missing in some rows and otherwise reads once, few, many or a size class.

D | size | length | J | V | DNA | CDR3
TRBD2 | few | 19 | TRBJ2-1 | TRBV11-2 | TGTGCCAGCAGCTTAGACAGCAGGGAGGCTAGCGGGAACCACAATGAGCAGTTCTTC | CASSLDSREASGNHNEQFF
- | - | 12 | TRBJ1-4 | TRBV20-1 | TGCAGTGCTAGTACTGATAATGAAAAACTGTTTTTT | CSASTDNEKLFF
TRBD2 | - | 15 | TRBJ2-3 | TRBV7-3 | TGTGCCAGCAGCAGACTAGCGGGAGTTGGAGATACGCAGTATTTT | CASSRLAGVGDTQYF
TRBD1 | - | 18 | TRBJ2-1 | TRBV13 | TGTGCCAGCAGCCCCTGGACAGGGCGGAGTATGTCCTACAATGAGCAGTTCTTC | CASSPWTGRSMSYNEQFF
TRBD1 | - | 16 | TRBJ2-5 | TRBV5-8 | TGTGCCAGCAGCCCATCCGGGGACAGCAGGGGAGAGACCCAGTACTTC | CASSPSGDSRGETQYF
TRBD1 | - | 15 | TRBJ1-5 | TRBV3-1/TRBV3-2 | TGTGCCAGCAGCCCCAGACAGGGGGCAGCTCAGCCCCAGCATTTT | CASSPRQGAAQPQHF
- | - | 14 | TRBJ1-6 | TRBV6-5 | TGTGCCAGCAGACAAACAGGTCTCCGGTCACCCCTCCACTTT | CASRQTGLRSPLHF
TRBD2 | - | 16 | TRBJ2-1 | TRBV5-1 | TGCGCCAGCAGCTTGGCCACTAGCGGCACCTACAATGAGCAGTTCTTC | CASSLATSGTYNEQFF
TRBD2 | few | 18 | TRBJ2-1 | TRBV18 | TGTGCCAGCTCACCACCTTCCCCTAGCGGGAGGGGTTACAATGAGCAGTTCTTC | CASSPPSPSGRGYNEQFF
- | - | 13 | TRBJ1-5 | TRBV5-1 | TGCGCCAGCAGGTCAGGGGAGAATCAGCCCCAGCATTTT | CASRSGENQPQHF
- | - | 13 | TRBJ2-1 | TRBV6-6 | TGTGCCAGCAGTTACCCGGGGGTCTATGAGCAGTTCTTC | CASSYPGVYEQFF
TRBD2 | - | 14 | TRBJ2-3 | TRBV2 | TGTGCCAGCAGTTGGGACTACGGGGGAGATACGCAGTATTTT | CASSWDYGGDTQYF
TRBD2 | - | 15 | TRBJ2-3 | TRBV7-8 | TGTGCCAGCAGCTTAGCTAGCGGGAAGGCAGATACGCAGTATTTT | CASSLASGKADTQYF
- | - | 11 | TRBJ1-2 | TRBV20-1 | TGCAGTGCCAGAGACAGTGGTGGCTACACCTTC | CSARDSGGYTF
TRBD2 | - | 19 | TRBJ2-1 | TRBV3-1/TRBV3-2 | TGTGCCAGCAGCCAAGTGGGGACTAGCGGGGGCTTCTCCTACAATGAGCAGTTCTTC | CASSQVGTSGGFSYNEQFF
- | once | 13 | TRBJ2-2 | TRBV9 | TGTGCCAGCAGCTCCGGACTCGGGGGGGAGCTGTTTTTT | CASSSGLGGELFF